Below, 13 T cell receptor beta chains from the same sample are listed, as sequenced in a study of Tregs in tolerant kidney transplant recipients. Clones were read by immunoSEQ multiplex PCR, and TCRdb kept only the in-frame ones, dropping some. The sample has about 110,000 clones; about 90% are singletons. This specimen was CD4+ T cells from blood, taken before the transplant. The receptors shown here come from a human donor who received a combined kidney and bone marrow transplant.

This clone showed up just once. The CDR3 sequence is CAWSAPTSGDEQYF. The CDR3 nucleotides read TGTGCCTGGAGTGCCCCGACTAGCGGGGACGAGCAGTACTTC. The chain joins TRBV30 to TRBJ2-7, with TRBD2 matching 11 bases. The CDR3 consists of 14 residues. Germline-derived CDR1 and CDR2 are GTSNPN and SVGIG (reference sequence). V was clipped by 1 base and J by 5 bases; unmatched bases: 4.

The chain links TRBV19 to TRBJ2-2, with TRBD1 matching 7 bases. The ends lost 5 bases at V and 5 bases at J; junction bases unmatched: 5. The CDR3 is 14 amino acids. Germline-derived CDR1 and CDR2 are LNHDA and SQIVND (reference sequence). Here the CDR3 reads CASSGAGGTGELFF. The CDR3 region has the DNA TGTGCCAGTAGTGGAGCAGGGGGTACCGGGGAGCTGTTTTTT.

The genes are TRBV7-8 and TRBJ2-5; maybe TRBD2 (6 bases). The CDR3 consists of 15 residues. Looked up from germline, CDR1 is SGHVS and CDR2 is FQNEAQ. V was pared by 6 bases and J by 3 bases, with 17 bases between. The CDR3 DNA is TGTGCCAGCAGGACACGTTTGGGGGGTAAAGAGACCCAGTACTTC. Protein: CASRTRLGGKETQYF.

The CDR3 region is CASSTLIKGYGYTF. Here the CDR3 DNA reads TGTGCCAGCAGTACCCTGATCAAGGGGTATGGCTACACCTTC. The chain combines TRBV28 with TRBJ1-2; D might be TRBD1 (5 bases). There are 14 residues in the CDR3. Germline CDR1 reads MDHEN; CDR2 reads SYDVKM. V was clipped by 5 bases and J by 5 bases, with 15 bases between them.

The rearrangement joins TRBV4-3 to TRBJ2-3; 7 bases match TRBD2. Germline V gene sequence: CDR1 LGHNA, CDR2 YSLEER. This CDR3 comprises 16 residues. V lost 4 bases to trimming and J lost 0 bases; unmatched junction nucleotides: 7. The CDR3 region has the DNA TGCGCCAGCAGCCGGGGGGGGTGGGATAGCACAGATACGCAGTATTTT. Residues: CASSRGGWDSTDTQYF.

Points on this clone: A junction boundary mismatches the germline segment, possibly from a read error. The chain employs TRBV4-1 and TRBJ2-7, with TRBD2 matching over 8 bases. The length of the CDR3 is 15 residues. Germline V lookup: CDR1 MGHRA, CDR2 YSYEKL. The CDR3 nucleotides are TGCGCCAGCAGCCAAAGGACTAGCAGCGACCCATCCCCTCGCTTC. Translation: CASSQRTSSDPSPRF.

The rearrangement joins TRBV11-2 to TRBJ2-1, with 7 bases lining up with TRBD2. The CDR3 consists of 17 residues. V dropped 4 bases and J dropped 8; count of bases not matched to a gene: 17. Per germline, CDR1 SGHAT and CDR2 FQNNGV. CDR3 sequence reads: CASSSGSKAGPEDEQFF. The CDR3, as DNA: TGTGCCAGCAGCTCCGGTAGTAAAGCGGGGCCTGAGGATGAGCAGTTCTTC.

J is TRBJ1-4 and V is TRBV27, with a weak D call TRBD1 (6 bases). The CDR3 has 15 residues. V gave up 8 bases and J gave up 4 bases, with 17 bases separating them. Germline V gives CDR1 MNHEY, CDR2 SMNVEV (reference sequence). Here the CDR3 reads CASASQGLGNEKLFF. CDR3 nucleotides: TGTGCCAGCGCTTCGCAGGGGCTTGGTAATGAAAAACTGTTTTTT.

The genes are TRBV28 and TRBJ2-1; D gene uncertain. This CDR3 spans 16 amino acids. Trimming left V 2 bases short and J 8 bases short, with 19 bases between. Germline V gives CDR1 MDHEN, CDR2 SYDVKM. The CDR3 reads CASSLNFGSRQHEQFF. CDR3 coding DNA: TGTGCCAGCAGTTTAAACTTCGGGTCTCGCCAGCATGAGCAGTTCTTC.

This clone is a singleton in its sample. The rearrangement joins TRBV9 to TRBJ2-7, with 9 bases fitting TRBD1. This CDR3 has 14 amino acids. Germline V gene data show CDR1 as SGDLS and CDR2 as YYNGEE. The ends lost 4 bases at V and 2 bases at J; junction bases unmatched: 4. CDR3 coding DNA: TGTGCCAGCAGCCTCGGGACAGGGACCTACGAGCAGTACTTC. It yields the protein CASSLGTGTYEQYF.

The CDR3 region has the DNA TGCGCCAGCAGCCAAGAGGAGGGGGGGGCGGCCAAAAACATTCAGTACTTC. Residues: CASSQEEGGAAKNIQYF. The V gene is TRBV4-1, the J gene TRBJ2-4, with D perhaps TRBD2 (7 bases). V lost 0 bases to trimming and J lost 1 base, with 13 bases between them. The length of the CDR3 is 17 residues. The germline CDR1 and CDR2 sequences are MGHRA and YSYEKL.

This clone was seen a few times. The genes are TRBV6-5 and TRBJ1-2; D possibly corresponds to TRBD1 (5 bases). The CDR3 has 16 amino acids. V dropped 0 bases and J dropped 1 base, with 12 bases sitting between them. The germline V gene encodes CDR1 MNHEY and CDR2 SVGAGI. The CDR3 here is CASSYSGQGINYGYTF. CDR3 bases: TGTGCCAGCAGTTACTCAGGCCAGGGCATTAACTATGGCTACACCTTC.

CDR3 DNA sequence: TGCAGCGTCACCAGAAGGGGACAGGGCCCAGATACGCAGTATTTT. Its protein is CSVTRRGQGPDTQYF. This chain uses TRBV29-1 with TRBJ2-3, with 9 bases identical to TRBD1. Losses at the gene ends were 6 bases for V and 4 bases for J; bases not matched to a gene: 11. CDR3 length: 15 residues. Per the germline V gene, CDR1 is SQVTM and CDR2 is ANQGSEA.